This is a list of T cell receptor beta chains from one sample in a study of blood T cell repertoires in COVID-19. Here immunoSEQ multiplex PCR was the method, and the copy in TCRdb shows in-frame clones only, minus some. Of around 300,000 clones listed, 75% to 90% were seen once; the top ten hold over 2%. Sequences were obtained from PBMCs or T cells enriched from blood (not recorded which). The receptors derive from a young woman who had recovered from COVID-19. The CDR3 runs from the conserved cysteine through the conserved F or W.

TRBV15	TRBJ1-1	CATKHENTEAFF
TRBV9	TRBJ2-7	CASSVDQGNEQYF
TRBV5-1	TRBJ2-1	CASSSYRGSVAFF
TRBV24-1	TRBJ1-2	CATSDPTGGGGGYTF
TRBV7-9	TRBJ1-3	CASRTGGGNTIYF
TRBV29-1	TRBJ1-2	CSVERYQGAQGYTF
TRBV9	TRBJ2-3	CASSSGLAGGLSDTQYF
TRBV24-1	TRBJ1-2	CATSDLRETRGIYGYTF
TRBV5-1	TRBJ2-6	CASSLDRGASGANVLTF
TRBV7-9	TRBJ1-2	CASSPGWSGTGIYGYTF
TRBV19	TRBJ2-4	CASSIREEKGYIQYF
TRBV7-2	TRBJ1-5	CASSFLPGTGVGNQPQHF
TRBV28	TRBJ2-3	CASSGGGTDTQYF
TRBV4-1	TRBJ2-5	CASSQGRRTSGIQETQYF
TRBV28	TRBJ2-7	CASSLLTGDANEQYF
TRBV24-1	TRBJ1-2	CATSDPRGRGYTF
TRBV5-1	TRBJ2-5	CASSGLAGIQETQYF
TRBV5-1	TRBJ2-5	CASSQLAGGQETQYF
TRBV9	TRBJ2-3	CASSVWVGGATDTQYF
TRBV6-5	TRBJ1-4	CASRYRGLNEKLFF
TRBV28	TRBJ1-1	CATRWGGTLAGAFF
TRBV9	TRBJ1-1	CASSVGQGSTEAFF
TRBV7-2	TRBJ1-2	CASSPRTGQYTF
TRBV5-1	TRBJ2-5	CASSWDREETQYF
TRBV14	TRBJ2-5	CASSLGLALPQETQYF
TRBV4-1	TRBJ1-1	CASRRSPGTGGTEAFF
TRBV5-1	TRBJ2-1	CASSFTLGALNEQFF
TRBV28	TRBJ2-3	CASSFRDRGPPDTQYF
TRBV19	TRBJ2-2	CASSSTGGLTGELFF
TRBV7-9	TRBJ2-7	CASSLIIDNDYEQYF
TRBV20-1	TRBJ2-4	CSASPRGTKNIQYF
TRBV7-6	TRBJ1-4	CASRPLDSTNEKLFF
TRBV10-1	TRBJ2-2	CASSESTGTGELFF
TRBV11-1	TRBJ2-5	CASSLGSGDQETQYF
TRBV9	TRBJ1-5	CASSSGGLGNQPQHF
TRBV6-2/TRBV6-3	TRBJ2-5	CASSYGLAGDQETQYF
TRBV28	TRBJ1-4	CASAGFAEKLFF
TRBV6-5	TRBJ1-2	CASSYSTGPANYGYTF
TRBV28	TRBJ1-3	CASSLGTSGNTIYF
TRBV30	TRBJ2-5	CAWSPGSETQYF